This TCR beta chain is drawn from a study of blood T cell repertoires in COVID-19. Across 20 to 25 US areas, participants ranged in age from roughly 18 to 95 years. Cohorts were assigned according to the clinical history that participants reported. CDR1 KGHDR and CDR2 SFDVKD come from the germline V gene. Trimming at V came to 3 bases and at J to 2 bases, leaving 3 bases not matched to a gene. This CDR3 has 15 residues. Source study methods: Amplification of reference gene primers was used by the study to estimate nucleated cell counts. TCRdb's table, derived via immunoSEQ multiplex PCR, lists solely in-frame clones and lacks some. Clone size and V and J calls were adopted from that table, with D and trimming inferred from the DNA. This sample yields about 430,000 clones, of which 88% are seen a single time; roughly 0.97% belongs to the top ten.

This TCR derives from a woman between 25 and 40 years old with acute COVID-19. Material: PBMCs or T cells enriched from blood (not recorded which). The gene calls are TRBV24-1 and TRBJ1-2; 9 bases agree with TRBD1. CDR3 loop: CATSDKDRGNYGYTF. CDR3 sequence (DNA): TGTGCCACCAGTGATAAGGACAGGGGAAACTATGGCTACACCTTC.